The 30 T cell receptor beta chains below all came from one sample that was sequenced in a study of metastatic and nonmetastatic thyroid tumors. Thyroid surgery was performed in patients who had received no treatment beforehand. TCRdb re-called the PCR reads with MiXCR. The data show fewer than 20,000 clones, under 25% seen once. The sequenced sample was tumor tissue. These receptors all come from a female donor with papillary thyroid cancer or a benign thyroid nodule (not recorded which). Some clones in this sample may be carry-over from other donors' samples.

Remarks on this clone: The same CDR3 is also encoded by other DNA sequences in this sample. This chain links TRBV20-1 with TRBJ2-2; 10 nucleotides agree with TRBD2. V was pared by 2 bases and J by 3 bases, with 0 bases of the junction left unmatched. CDR1 and CDR2 from the germline V gene are DFQATT and SNEGSKA (reference sequence). This CDR3 is built from 14 residues. The CDR3 sequence is CSARLAGDTGELFF. The CDR3 DNA reads TGCAGTGCTAGACTAGCGGGGGACACCGGGGAGCTGTTTTTT.

This clone is medium-sized in the sample. The rearrangement uses TRBV29-1 and TRBJ2-7, with TRBD2 identical over 8 bases. CDR1 SQVTM and CDR2 ANQGSEA come from the germline V gene. The CDR3 has 14 amino acids. Trimming at V came to 4 bases and at J to 6 bases, leaving 11 bases not matched to a gene. DNA for the CDR3: TGCAGCGTTGTAGGCCCCGGGACTAGTAGCGAGCAGTACTTC. Translation gives CSVVGPGTSSEQYF.

V usage is TRBV5-1 and J usage is TRBJ2-6, with D possibly matching TRBD1 (6 bases). Trimming pared 1 base from V and 0 bases from J, leaving 14 bases between. The CDR3 is 18 amino acids. Looked up from germline, CDR1 is SGHRS and CDR2 is YFSETQ. In DNA, the CDR3 is TGCGCCAGCAGCTTGTGGGACACAGGCTCCTCTGGGGCCAACGTCCTGACTTTC. It is translated as CASSLWDTGSSGANVLTF.

The sample holds many counts of this clone. The rearrangement uses TRBV28 and TRBJ2-7, with D perhaps being TRBD1 or TRBD2 (5 bases each). This CDR3 spans 12 amino acids. Deletions cut 6 bases from V and 5 bases from J, with 11 bases between. From germline, CDR1 is MDHEN and CDR2 SYDVKM. This CDR3 is CASSGTWDEQYF. DNA for the CDR3: TGTGCCAGCAGCGGGACCTGGGACGAGCAGTACTTC. The full variable domain, its missing parts supplied by reference TRBV28 and TRBJ2-7, is DVKVTQSSRYLVKRTGEKVFLECVQDMDHENMFWYRQDPGLGLRLIYFSYDVKMKEKGDIPEGYSVSREKKERFSLILESASTNQTSMYLCASSGTWDEQYFGPGTRLTVT.

This clone was detected many times. This chain uses TRBV29-1 with TRBJ1-5, with D perhaps matching TRBD1 (6 bases). CDR1 is SQVTM and CDR2 is ANQGSEA in the germline V gene. The CDR3 sequence is 13 residues long. The V and J ends lost 5 bases and 2 bases respectively, with 10 bases between them. Here the CDR3 reads CSVLAGGNQPQHF. CDR3 nucleotide sequence: TGCAGCGTTCTGGCAGGGGGCAATCAGCCCCAGCATTTT. Drawing the rest from reference TRBV29-1 and TRBJ1-5, the complete variable domain is SAVISQKPSRDICQRGTSLTIQCQVDSQVTMMFWYRQQPGQSLTLIATANQGSEATYESGFVIDKFPISRPNLTFSTLTVSNMSPEDSSIYLCSVLAGGNQPQHFGDGTRLSIL.

This clone has a handful of counts. The rearrangement links TRBV6-2 or TRBV6-3 to TRBJ2-7; no clear D. This CDR3 is built from 13 residues. Trimming took 6 bases from V and 5 from J, leaving 14 bases between them. CDR1 MNHEY and CDR2 SVGEGT come from the germline V gene. CDR3 nucleotides: TGTGCCAGCAGCCCCCAAGGCGTGCACGAGCAGTACTTC. Protein: CASSPQGVHEQYF.

This clone has at least ten counts. The V call is TRBV19, the J call TRBJ2-3; TRBD2 matches 10 bases. This CDR3 has 15 amino acids. V lost 4 bases, J lost 4 bases, and 5 bases stayed unmatched. Germline CDR1 reads LNHDA; CDR2 reads SQIVND (reference sequence). CDR3 in amino acids: CASSKSGRAPDTQYF. The CDR3 DNA follows: TGTGCCAGTAGTAAGAGCGGGAGGGCCCCAGATACGCAGTATTTT.

Comment on this clone: A junction boundary mismatches the germline segment, possibly from a read error. The CDR3 reads CASSPGTSGRASPYEQYF. The CDR3, as DNA: TGCGCCAGCAGCCCGGGGACTAGCGGGAGGGCCTCCCCCTATGAGCAGTACTTC. V is TRBV5-1 and J is TRBJ2-7; 16 bases line up with TRBD2. Germline CDR1 SGHRS, CDR2 YFSETQ. The CDR3 has 18 residues. Based on the CDR3 plus reference TRBV5-1 and TRBJ2-7, the full variable domain is KAGVTQTPRYLIKTRGQQVTLSCSPISGHRSVSWYQQTPGQGLQFLFEYFSETQRNKGNFPGRFSGRQFSNSRSEMNVSTLELGDSALYLCASSPGTSGRASPYEQYFGPGTRLTVT.

This chain joins TRBV7-8 and TRBJ2-7; D gene unclear. This CDR3 has 12 amino acids. V was clipped by 5 bases and J by 6 bases, with 11 bases between them. CDR1 is SGHVS, CDR2 FQNEAQ, per germline. The CDR3 loop reads CASSLDAAEQYV. The CDR3 nucleotides are TGTGCCAGCAGCCTGGACGCCGCCGAGCAGTACGTC.

The chain carries TRBV10-1 and TRBJ1-1; perhaps TRBD1 as D (5 bases). Germline CDR1 and CDR2: WNHNN and SYGVQD (reference sequence). The CDR3 covers 13 residues. Trimming shortened V by 9 bases and J by 2 bases, and 13 bases separated the two germline ends. The CDR3 protein is CASTNTGNTEAFF. CDR3 in DNA: TGCGCCAGTACTAATACAGGAAACACTGAAGCTTTCTTT.

This clone has ten or more counts. This rearrangement joins TRBV29-1 to TRBJ2-7; D is ambiguous. This CDR3 has 12 amino acids. Trimming pared 3 bases from V and 4 bases from J, leaving 10 bases between. The germline CDR1 and CDR2 sequences are SQVTM and ANQGSEA. This CDR3 reads CSVEVRQYEQYF. The CDR3 region has the DNA TGCAGCGTTGAGGTCAGGCAATACGAGCAGTACTTC.

This clone was recorded at least ten times. CDR3 region: CASSFMGLHQPQHF. In nucleotides, the CDR3 is TGTGCCAGCAGTTTCATGGGACTCCATCAGCCCCAGCATTTT. This rearrangement joins TRBV12-3 or TRBV12-4 to TRBJ1-5, with D possibly matching TRBD1 (5 bases). V dropped 3 bases and J dropped 5 bases, with 11 bases sitting between them. This CDR3 spans 14 amino acids.

This clone was found a few times. The rearrangement uses TRBV12-3 or TRBV12-4 and TRBJ1-6, with unresolved D. This CDR3 comprises 12 residues. The ends were cut back, 2 bases at V and 5 bases at J, with 1 base in the middle. This chain's CDR3 is CASSLNNSPLHF. CDR3 DNA sequence: TGTGCCAGCAGTTTAAATAATTCACCCCTCCACTTT.

This clone has ten or more counts. The chain couples TRBV7-3 to TRBJ2-1; D gene unclear. Germline CDR1 and CDR2: SGHTA and FQGTGA. The CDR3 totals 12 residues. V lost 0 bases and J lost 10, with 7 bases in between. The CDR3 bases are TGTGCCAGCAGCTTAACGGGTGGCGAGCAGTTCTTC. Its protein is CASSLTGGEQFF.

This clone came up many times. The rearrangement joins TRBV10-2 to TRBJ2-5; D is undetermined. The V and J ends lost 6 bases and 3 bases respectively, with 2 bases between them. This CDR3 spans 10 amino acids. Germline lookup yields CDR1 WSHSY and CDR2 SAAADI. The CDR3 sequence: CASRKETQYF. As DNA, the CDR3 is TGCGCCAGCAGAAAAGAGACCCAGTACTTC.

The chain employs TRBV5-1 and TRBJ1-2; no clear D. V lost 0 bases, J lost 4 bases, and 7 bases lay in between. CDR1 SGHRS and CDR2 YFSETQ come from the germline V gene. The CDR3 is made up of 13 amino acids. The CDR3 sequence: CASSLDSLYGYTF. The CDR3 nucleotides are TGCGCCAGCAGCTTGGACAGCCTCTATGGCTACACCTTC.

The chain combines TRBV9 with TRBJ1-1, with D possibly matching TRBD1 (6 bases). The CDR3 runs 16 residues. V was trimmed by 0 bases and J by 3 bases, leaving 15 bases between them. Germline V gives CDR1 SGDLS, CDR2 YYNGEE. CDR3 protein: CASSVGSAGEYTEAFF. In nucleotides, the CDR3 is TGTGCCAGCAGCGTAGGCTCGGCAGGGGAATACACTGAAGCTTTCTTT.

This chain uses TRBV30 with TRBJ2-1; D gene uncertain. Germline CDR1 and CDR2: GTSNPN and SVGIG (reference sequence). V was clipped by 2 bases and J by 8 bases, with 7 bases between them. The CDR3 extends over 11 amino acids. CDR3 DNA sequence: TGTGCCTGGAGTATAGGGTATGAGCAGTTCTTC. This encodes CAWSIGYEQFF.

This clone was seen many times. The chain couples TRBV20-1 to TRBJ1-4; D remains ambiguous. With 6 bases removed from V and 6 bases from J, the gap between germline ends came to 14 bases. Germline CDR1 is DFQATT and CDR2 is SNEGSKA (reference sequence). The CDR3 runs 13 residues. This chain's CDR3 is CSAPGGIDEKLFF. CDR3 DNA: TGCAGTGCCCCCGGAGGGATCGATGAAAAACTGTTTTTT.

This clone has more than one count but fewer than ten. This chain connects TRBV2 to TRBJ2-7; either TRBD1 or TRBD2 may fit D (6 bases each). Germline V CDR1 and CDR2: SNHLY, FYNNEI. V was clipped by 3 bases and J by 6 bases, with 12 bases between them. This CDR3 contains 13 residues. Here the CDR3 reads CASSDSGGGEQYF. The CDR3 bases are TGTGCCAGCAGTGATTCCGGGGGCGGCGAGCAGTACTTC. Looking up the rest from reference TRBV2 and TRBJ2-7 gives the full variable domain: EPEVTQTPSHQVTQMGQEVILRCVPISNHLYFYWYRQILGQKVEFLVSFYNNEISEKSEIFDDQFSVERPDGSNFTLKIRSTKLEDSAMYFCASSDSGGGEQYFGPGTRLTVT.

There are many counts of this clone. Just one base apart from a much larger clone, this may be a read error. J is TRBJ2-7 and V is TRBV28; D gene unclear. Per germline, CDR1 MDHEN and CDR2 SYDVKM. This CDR3 region has 15 residues. The CDR3 sequence is CTSSLIGQNANEQYF. The CDR3 bases are TGTACCAGCAGTTTAATTGGGCAGAACGCAAACGAGCAGTACTTC.

The gene calls are TRBV7-9 and TRBJ1-2, with D hard to call. The V end was cut by 1 base, the J end by 5 bases, with 8 bases between. Per germline, CDR1 SEHNR and CDR2 FQNEAQ (reference sequence). CDR3 length equals 13 residues. For the CDR3, the DNA is TGTGCCAGCAGCTTAGAATGGGAATATGGCTACACCTTC. Its protein product is CASSLEWEYGYTF. Drawing the rest from reference TRBV7-9 and TRBJ1-2, the complete variable domain is DTGVSQNPRHKITKRGQNVTFRCDPISEHNRLYWYRQTLGQGPEFLTYFQNEAQLEKSRLLSDRFSAERPKGSFSTLEIQRTEQGDSAMYLCASSLEWEYGYTFGSGTRLTVV.

This clone was seen repeatedly, ten times or more. This rearrangement joins TRBV15 to TRBJ2-7; perhaps TRBD2 as D (6 bases). The germline V and J ends were trimmed by 0 bases and 2 bases, with 8 bases remaining between them. Per the germline V gene, CDR1 is LNHNV and CDR2 is YYDKDF (reference sequence). The CDR3 extends over 14 amino acids. As DNA, the CDR3 is TGTGCCACCAGCAGAGAGGGGGGAACCTACGAGCAGTACTTC. Translated, it gives CATSREGGTYEQYF.

The genes are TRBV19 and TRBJ1-5; D may be TRBD1 (6 bases). V lost 7 bases, J lost 4 bases, and 11 bases lay in between. The CDR3 runs 13 residues. Germline V gives CDR1 LNHDA, CDR2 SQIVND (reference sequence). The CDR3 DNA sequence: TGTGCCAGTACCGGAGACAGGAATCAGCCCCAGCATTTT. This sequence encodes CASTGDRNQPQHF.

By frequency in the sample, this clone is medium-sized. The V gene is TRBV4-3, the J gene TRBJ2-7; D unclear. V was trimmed by 0 bases and J by 1 base, leaving 13 bases between them. The CDR3 loop spans 16 amino acids. Germline values: CDR1 LGHNA, CDR2 YSLEER. Here the CDR3 reads CASSQDAADSSYEQYF. CDR3 DNA sequence: TGCGCCAGCAGCCAAGATGCGGCAGACTCTTCCTACGAGCAGTACTTC.

In this sample, this clone is medium-sized. The genes are TRBV28 and TRBJ1-1; 7 positions match TRBD1. Germline CDR1 and CDR2: MDHEN and SYDVKM. The CDR3 is 14 amino acids. V shed 5 bases and J 7 bases; nucleotides not matched to a gene: 10. CDR3 region: CASSRDRLSDEAFF. CDR3 nucleotide sequence: TGTGCCAGCAGTAGGGACAGACTCTCAGATGAAGCTTTCTTT. Filled out from reference TRBV28 and TRBJ1-1, the complete variable domain reads DVKVTQSSRYLVKRTGEKVFLECVQDMDHENMFWYRQDPGLGLRLIYFSYDVKMKEKGDIPEGYSVSREKKERFSLILESASTNQTSMYLCASSRDRLSDEAFFGQGTRLTVV.

This clone was recorded many times. The chain is built from TRBV7-2 and TRBJ2-1, with D hard to call. The CDR3 extends over 12 amino acids. V shed 1 base and J shed 6 bases, with 4 bases lying between them. CDR1 is SGHTA and CDR2 is FQGNSA in the germline V gene. The CDR3 DNA follows: TGTGCCAGCAGCTTAGTTGGCAATGAGCAGTTCTTC. Its translation: CASSLVGNEQFF. The variable domain in full, completed from reference TRBV7-2 and TRBJ2-1, reads GAGVSQSPSNKVTEKGKDVELRCDPISGHTALYWYRQSLGQGLEFLIYFQGNSAPDKSGLPSDRFSAERTGGSVSTLTIQRTQQEDSAVYLCASSLVGNEQFFGPGTRLTVL.

The gene calls are TRBV6-1 and TRBJ2-7; 10 bases line up with TRBD2. V dropped 6 bases and J dropped 1; count of bases not matched to a gene: 6. The CDR3 has 15 amino acids. Germline V gene data show CDR1 as MNHNS and CDR2 as SASEGT. The CDR3 spells CASSPSGGASYEQYF. The CDR3 DNA follows: TGTGCCAGCAGCCCCAGCGGGGGGGCTTCCTACGAGCAGTACTTC.

This clone was seen repeatedly, ten times or more. CDR3 loop: CASSPRDSFQETQYF. The DNA of the CDR3 is TGTGCCAGCAGCCCCCGGGACAGCTTCCAAGAGACCCAGTACTTC. The V call is TRBV7-9, the J call TRBJ2-5; 7 bases are a match to TRBD1. The germline gives CDR1 SEHNR, CDR2 FQNEAQ (reference sequence). The CDR3 sequence is 15 residues long. With V trimmed by 5 bases and J by 1 base, 7 bases remained unmatched.

The V call is TRBV30, the J call TRBJ2-7; D call uncertain. This CDR3 is 11 amino acids long. Germline assignment: CDR1 GTSNPN and CDR2 SVGIG (reference sequence). Trimming stripped 2 bases from V and 7 bases from J, with 9 bases between. Here the CDR3 reads CAWSWEREQYF. The CDR3 bases are TGTGCCTGGAGTTGGGAAAGGGAGCAGTACTTC. Using reference TRBV30 and TRBJ2-7 for the parts outside the CDR3, the full variable domain is SQTIHQWPATLVQPVGSPLSLECTVEGTSNPNLYWYRQAAGRGLQLLFYSVGIGQISSEVPQNLSASRPQDRQFILSSKKLLLSDSGFYLCAWSWEREQYFGPGTRLTVT.